The 25 T cell receptor beta chains below all came from one sample that was sequenced in a study of CD8 T cells in Susac syndrome. With random hexamers, roughly 0.5 to 1 ug RNA was reverse transcribed. One entry per CDR3 protein, called by TCRdb with MiXCR from the immunoSEQ multiplex PCR reads. The sample includes approximately 270,000 distinct CDR3 sequences, 80% to 95% of them seen just once. The material sequenced was CD4+ T cells from PBMCs. All receptors derive from a human donor with multiple sclerosis.

V gene TRBV19 combines with J gene TRBJ1-5; 11 positions agree with TRBD1. Germline V gene lookup returns CDR1 LNHDA and CDR2 SQIVND (reference sequence). The CDR3 is 14 residues long. The trim removed 8 bases at V and 4 bases at J, leaving 4 bases unmatched. The CDR3 DNA reads TGTGCCAGTGGGGACAGGGGGGTGAATCAGCCCCAGCATTTT. Its translation is CASGDRGVNQPQHF.

The J gene is TRBJ2-3, the V gene TRBV6-2 or TRBV6-3; 7 bases agree with TRBD2. There are 16 residues in the CDR3. The J segment lost 8 bases and the V segment lost 1 base, leaving 12 bases of the junction unmatched. Germline V gene data show CDR1 as MNHEY and CDR2 as SVGEGT. The DNA for the CDR3 is TGTGCCAGCAGTTACTGGCTAGCGGAGATTGGCCCTACGCAGTATTTT. Translation gives CASSYWLAEIGPTQYF.

J is TRBJ2-2 and V is TRBV24-1, with TRBD2 matching 8 bases. The J segment lost 0 bases and the V segment lost 6 bases, leaving 2 bases of the junction unmatched. CDR1 and CDR2 (germline): KGHDR, SFDVKD. This CDR3 region has 15 residues. The CDR3 sequence is CATSSSGSNTGELFF. The DNA for the CDR3 is TGTGCCACCAGTTCTAGCGGGTCGAACACCGGGGAGCTGTTTTTT.

J is TRBJ2-1 and V is TRBV19; D gene uncertain. Germline V gene lookup returns CDR1 LNHDA and CDR2 SQIVND (reference sequence). V gave up 6 bases and J gave up 6 bases, with 6 bases separating them. The CDR3 spans 11 residues. The CDR3, as DNA: TGTGCCAGTAGAACCATCAATGAGCAGTTCTTC. Its protein is CASRTINEQFF.

The chain links TRBV3-1 to TRBJ2-1, with 13 nucleotides matching TRBD2. V shed 3 bases and J 8 bases; nucleotides not matched to a gene: 1. CDR1 is LGHDT and CDR2 is YNNKEL in the germline V gene (reference sequence). CDR3 size: 14 residues. CDR3 protein: CASSHTSGGDEQFF. The CDR3 DNA sequence: TGTGCCAGCAGCCATACTAGCGGGGGGGATGAGCAGTTCTTC.

The V and J genes are TRBV11-1 and TRBJ2-6; the D gene is possibly TRBD2 (6 bases). Trimming stripped 2 bases from V and 0 bases from J, with 29 bases between. The CDR3 runs to 23 residues. The germline V gene encodes CDR1 SGHAT and CDR2 FQDESV (reference sequence). Written as DNA, the CDR3 is TGTGCCAGCAGCTTATGGGGCCGGTGGGACTGGAACCGTGAAAGCTCTGGGGCCAACGTCCTGACTTTC. Encoded protein: CASSLWGRWDWNRESSGANVLTF.

CDR3 sequence (DNA): TGTGCCAGCAGTGCGACAGACAATCAGCCCCAGCATTTT. Its protein product is CASSATDNQPQHF. The genes are TRBV6-1 and TRBJ1-5, with a weak D call TRBD1 (5 bases). CDR1 MNHNS and CDR2 SASEGT come from the germline V gene. The CDR3 runs to 13 residues. Trimming removed 4 bases at V and 3 bases at J, with 7 bases between.

This sequence joins TRBV29-1 and TRBJ1-1; D possibly corresponds to TRBD1 (6 bases). This CDR3 region has 13 residues. The V and J ends lost 6 bases and 2 bases respectively, with 13 bases between them. The germline V gene encodes CDR1 SQVTM and CDR2 ANQGSEA. This CDR3 is CSVRRGGNTEAFF. The CDR3 coding sequence is TGCAGCGTCCGAAGGGGGGGTAACACTGAAGCTTTCTTT.

This clonotype was seen only once. The chain is built from TRBV5-1 and TRBJ1-1, with TRBD1 matching over 7 bases. V trimming: 0 bases; J trimming: 4 bases; junction bases outside the gene matches: 9. Germline V lookup: CDR1 SGHRS, CDR2 YFSETQ. The CDR3 is made up of 16 amino acids. In nucleotides, the CDR3 is TGCGCCAGCAGCTTGGCTCAGGGGGGTCGTGGCACTGAAGCTTTCTTT. Translating gives CASSLAQGGRGTEAFF.

V gene TRBV24-1 combines with J gene TRBJ2-3, with D tentatively TRBD1 or TRBD2 (5 bases each). Per germline, CDR1 KGHDR and CDR2 SFDVKD. The CDR3 has 15 residues. The germline V and J ends were trimmed by 4 bases and 5 bases, with 15 bases remaining between them. The CDR3 DNA follows: TGTGCCACCAGTGACCCTCCACGAGGGGAAGATACGCAGTATTTT. Translation: CATSDPPRGEDTQYF.

The genes are TRBV28 and TRBJ1-5; unclear D gene. V shed 5 bases and J shed 4 bases, with 6 bases lying between them. CDR1 and CDR2 (germline): MDHEN, SYDVKM. CDR3 length: 12 residues. Here the CDR3 DNA reads TGTGCCAGCAGTCTCGCTAATCAGCCCCAGCATTTT. Translated: CASSLANQPQHF.

This rearrangement joins TRBV7-9 to TRBJ2-4, with 7 bases that match TRBD1. Germline V gene lookup returns CDR1 SEHNR and CDR2 FQNEAQ (reference sequence). The CDR3 is 17 residues long. The junction had 6 bases not matched to a gene; V was cut back by 0 bases and J by 1 base. DNA of the CDR3: TGTGCCAGCAGCTTAGCCCTGACAGGGTTCGCCAAAAACATTCAGTACTTC. This sequence encodes CASSLALTGFAKNIQYF. Full variable domain (rest looked up from reference TRBV7-9 and TRBJ2-4): DTGVSQNPRHKITKRGQNVTFRCDPISEHNRLYWYRQTLGQGPEFLTYFQNEAQLEKSRLLSDRFSAERPKGSFSTLEIQRTEQGDSAMYLCASSLALTGFAKNIQYFGAGTRLSVL.

The chain links TRBV6-6 to TRBJ2-3; 8 bases fit TRBD2. Germline V gene data show CDR1 as MNHNY and CDR2 as SVGAGI (reference sequence). V lost 4 bases and J lost 4; bases outside the gene matches: 10. This CDR3 spans 16 amino acids. CDR3 sequence: CASSFRGSGVADTQYF. DNA for the CDR3: TGTGCCAGCAGTTTCCGGGGTAGCGGGGTCGCAGATACGCAGTATTTT.

This sequence joins TRBV30 and TRBJ2-7; 14 bases fit TRBD2. The CDR3 extends over 14 amino acids. The V gene's germline CDR1 is GTSNPN and CDR2 SVGIG (reference sequence). The junction had 3 bases not matched to a gene; V was cut back by 5 bases and J by 3 bases. DNA of the CDR3: TGTGCCTGGGGGACTAGCGGGGGTTTCTACGAGCAGTACTTC. Translated: CAWGTSGGFYEQYF.

The chain links TRBV20-1 to TRBJ2-5; D possibly corresponds to TRBD2 (6 bases). This CDR3 is built from 14 residues. The ends were cut back, 5 bases at V and 2 bases at J, with 15 bases in the middle. In germline, CDR1 is DFQATT, CDR2 SNEGSKA (reference sequence). Here the CDR3 reads CSAPSPGAQETQYF. The CDR3 DNA sequence: TGCAGTGCTCCTTCCCCGGGAGCACAAGAGACCCAGTACTTC.

The chain employs TRBV12-3 or TRBV12-4 and TRBJ1-4; 10 nucleotides match TRBD1. V gave up 1 base and J gave up 7 bases; unmatched junction bases: 6. This CDR3 is 16 amino acids long. In DNA, the CDR3 is TGTGCCAGCAGTTTAGGCGACAGGGGGCGTCCTGAAAAACTGTTTTTT. Translation gives CASSLGDRGRPEKLFF.

This chain connects TRBV20-1 to TRBJ2-1; 10 nucleotides align to TRBD2. CDR1 is DFQATT and CDR2 is SNEGSKA in the germline V gene (reference sequence). This CDR3 is built from 15 residues. The junction had 10 bases not matched to a gene; V was cut back by 4 bases and J by 7 bases. The CDR3 spells CSATRYSGGLNEQFF. The CDR3 nucleotides read TGCAGTGCTACCCGTTATAGCGGGGGGTTAAATGAGCAGTTCTTC.

V gene TRBV7-2 combines with J gene TRBJ1-5, with 7 bases that match TRBD1. Germline CDR1 reads SGHTA; CDR2 reads FQGNSA. V was pared by 6 bases and J by 3 bases, with 8 bases of the junction left unmatched. The CDR3 runs to 15 residues. As DNA, the CDR3 is TGTGCCAGCAGTTGGGGACAGTCTTTCAATCAGCCCCAGCATTTT. It yields the protein CASSWGQSFNQPQHF. Supplemented by reference TRBV7-2 and TRBJ1-5, the full variable domain reads GAGVSQSPSNKVTEKGKDVELRCDPISGHTALYWYRQSLGQGLEFLIYFQGNSAPDKSGLPSDRFSAERTGGSVSTLTIQRTQQEDSAVYLCASSWGQSFNQPQHFGDGTRLSIL.

This rearrangement joins TRBV6-5 to TRBJ2-6, with D uncertain. Trimming shortened V by 9 bases and J by 7 bases, and 13 bases separated the two germline ends. The CDR3 covers 13 residues. Germline V gene sequence: CDR1 MNHEY, CDR2 SVGAGI. The CDR3 here is CARPPVDANVLTF. The CDR3 DNA reads as TGTGCCAGGCCGCCTGTGGACGCCAACGTCCTGACTTTC.

The CDR3 loop is CASSLEQYNEQFF. The CDR3 DNA is TGCGCCAGCAGCTTGGAACAGTACAATGAGCAGTTCTTC. The chain recombines TRBV5-1 with TRBJ2-1; no clear D gene. Trimming pared 0 bases from V and 4 bases from J, leaving 5 bases between. In germline, CDR1 is SGHRS, CDR2 YFSETQ. CDR3 length equals 13 residues.

V usage is TRBV29-1 and J usage is TRBJ2-2, with a possible D match to TRBD2 (6 bases). The CDR3 covers 12 residues. V gave up 4 bases and J gave up 6 bases, with 9 bases separating them. The germline CDR1 and CDR2 sequences are SQVTM and ANQGSEA. The CDR3 bases are TGCAGCGTTGCCTCGGGAGCCGGGGAGCTGTTTTTT. It specifies CSVASGAGELFF.

The J gene is TRBJ2-3, the V gene TRBV30, with 7 bases fitting TRBD2. J lost 2 bases, V lost 4 bases, and 6 bases had no gene match. The CDR3 has 14 amino acids. CDR1 is GTSNPN, CDR2 SVGIG, per germline (reference sequence). CDR3 in amino acids: CAWNPTSPTDTQYF. The CDR3 bases are TGTGCCTGGAACCCGACTAGCCCCACAGATACGCAGTATTTT. The complete variable domain, with remaining parts taken from reference TRBV30 and TRBJ2-3, reads SQTIHQWPATLVQPVGSPLSLECTVEGTSNPNLYWYRQAAGRGLQLLFYSVGIGQISSEVPQNLSASRPQDRQFILSSKKLLLSDSGFYLCAWNPTSPTDTQYFGPGTRLTVL.

The V gene is TRBV20-1, the J gene TRBJ1-2; no firm D call. This CDR3 contains 11 residues. Trimming took off 3 bases at V and 5 bases at J, with 7 bases between the two ends. Germline values: CDR1 DFQATT, CDR2 SNEGSKA (reference sequence). The DNA for the CDR3 is TGCAGTGCTAGCGTTGAATATGGCTACACCTTC. The encoded protein is CSASVEYGYTF.

The chain recombines TRBV9 with TRBJ2-5, with 11 bases fitting TRBD2. Per the germline V gene, CDR1 is SGDLS and CDR2 is YYNGEE. The CDR3 length is 18 residues. J lost 1 base, V lost 4 bases, and 12 bases had no gene match. The DNA for the CDR3 is TGTGCCAGCAGCCCCCGAAGGGCGACTAGCGGGGCCCAAGAGACCCAGTACTTC. This sequence encodes CASSPRRATSGAQETQYF.

The rearrangement links TRBV3-1 to TRBJ1-1; D is perhaps TRBD1 (6 bases). Deletions cut 1 base from V and 10 bases from J, with 16 bases between. The germline CDR1 and CDR2 sequences are LGHDT and YNNKEL (reference sequence). The CDR3 covers 14 residues. CDR3 in amino acids: CASSQGSGGVSAFF. The CDR3 DNA is TGTGCCAGCAGCCAAGGGTCCGGGGGCGTTTCAGCTTTCTTT. Supplemented by reference TRBV3-1 and TRBJ1-1, the full variable domain reads DTAVSQTPKYLVTQMGNDKSIKCEQNLGHDTMYWYKQDSKKFLKIMFSYNNKELIINETVPNRFSPKSPDKAHLNLHINSLELGDSAVYFCASSQGSGGVSAFFGQGTRLTVV.